This T cell receptor beta chain was obtained from a study of blood T cell repertoires in COVID-19. Across the study: Sites across the United States, Italy and Spain contributed samples from acute and convalescent COVID-19. PBMCs, B-cell-depleted T cells, or T cells provided the cDNA or gDNA that made up the material.

Original analysis: Nucleated cell counts were estimated from reference gene primer amplification. Sequenced by immunoSEQ multiplex PCR; TCRdb stores in-frame clones only, minus some. V and J calls and clone size come straight from that table; D and trimming were deduced from the DNA. This table has roughly 120,000 clones, approximately 67% appearing once. The V end was cut by 4 bases, the J end by 3 bases, with 10 bases between. Per the germline V gene, CDR1 is SGHAT and CDR2 is FQNNGV. This CDR3 has 13 residues. What was sequenced was peripheral blood. This chain connects TRBV11-2 to TRBJ2-7, with D perhaps matching TRBD1 (5 bases). This TCR was recovered from a woman aged 60-75 years with acute or convalescent COVID-19. CDR3 sequence reads: CASSSGRVYEQYF. CDR3 nucleotides: TGTGCCAGCAGCTCCGGCAGGGTCTACGAGCAGTACTTC.